This entry lists 6 T cell receptor beta chains sequenced from one sample in a study of cytomegalovirus exposure and HLA in healthy donors. Primers: 60 Vbeta forward and 13 Jbeta reverse. Produced via immunoSEQ multiplex PCR; TCRdb's table is partial and in-frame only. The table includes some 130,000 clones, around 76% detected once. Input material: PBMCs. The origin of the receptors is a male donor in good health and CMV-seronegative.

This chain joins TRBV5-6 and TRBJ2-4; D might be TRBD2 (5 bases). The CDR3 consists of 14 residues. The V and J ends lost 0 bases and 4 bases respectively, with 8 bases between them. CDR1 is SGHDT, CDR2 YYEEEE, per germline. CDR3 sequence: CASSLDTGKNIQYF. CDR3 in DNA: TGTGCCAGCAGCTTGGACACGGGAAAAAACATTCAGTACTTC. The whole variable domain, filled in from reference TRBV5-6 and TRBJ2-4, reads DAGVTQSPTHLIKTRGQQVTLRCSPKSGHDTVSWYQQALGQGPQFIFQYYEEEERQRGNFPDRFSGHQFPNYSSELNVNALLLGDSALYLCASSLDTGKNIQYFGAGTRLSVL.

This clone was picked up one time. This rearrangement joins TRBV28 to TRBJ2-3; 10 bases match TRBD2. The CDR3 totals 14 residues. V shed 7 bases and J 4 bases; nucleotides not matched to a gene: 5. Per the germline V gene, CDR1 is MDHEN and CDR2 is SYDVKM. CDR3 protein: CASTSSGRADTQYF. In DNA form, the CDR3 reads TGTGCCAGCACTTCTAGCGGGAGAGCAGATACGCAGTATTTT.

J is TRBJ2-5 and V is TRBV4-3; 9 bases fit TRBD2. This CDR3 is 17 amino acids long. Trimming took 2 bases from V and 1 from J; bases not matched to a gene: 8. The germline V gene has CDR1 LGHNA and CDR2 YSLEER. The CDR3 coding sequence is TGCGCCAGCAGCCAAAGGCTAGCGGGACTCGGCCAAGAGACCCAGTACTTC. Protein product: CASSQRLAGLGQETQYF.

The chain uses TRBV10-3 and TRBJ2-1; 7 bases line up with TRBD1. The germline gives CDR1 ENHRY, CDR2 SYGVKD. This CDR3 has 15 residues. With 7 bases clipped from V and 0 bases from J, the junction kept 6 bases outside the gene matches. DNA of the CDR3: TGTGCCATCAAAGACAGGGAAAGCTCCTACAATGAGCAGTTCTTC. Its protein is CAIKDRESSYNEQFF.

The chain combines TRBV25-1 with TRBJ1-1; 9 nucleotides line up with TRBD1. Looked up from germline, CDR1 is MGHDK and CDR2 is SYGVNS. With 5 bases clipped from V and 7 bases from J, the junction kept 11 bases outside the gene matches. CDR3 length equals 15 residues. The CDR3 here is CASSRAGTGIFEAFF. In DNA, the CDR3 is TGTGCCAGCAGTAGGGCCGGGACAGGGATATTTGAAGCTTTCTTT.

The gene calls are TRBV18 and TRBJ2-4; D is perhaps TRBD2 (5 bases). The CDR3 runs to 17 residues. The germline V gene has CDR1 KGHSH and CDR2 LQKENI. Between the trimmed V and J ends, which lost 2 bases and 0 bases, there was a span of 14 bases. The CDR3 DNA reads as TGTGCCAGCTCACCAATTTCTTCTGCGGGAGCCAAAAACATTCAGTACTTC. Its translation: CASSPISSAGAKNIQYF.